The present entry profiles one T cell receptor (beta chain) with its context. Its target is unknown. Naive CD45RA+ and memory CD45RA-negative subsets were split from CD4+ cells. This specimen comes from a study of shared clonotypes between healthy human individuals. The wider study: The cohort had a couple of women and three men, ages 18 to 49.

Study outcomes and limitations: With a handful of donors compared, about 5% of naive CD4 clonotypes were shared.

The deep-level immunoSEQ assay was used. Measured with immunoSEQ multiplex PCR; TCRdb has only the in-frame clones, and not every one. The data show 2 million to 2.5 million clones, roughly 95% seen once. The origin of this receptor is a man between 18 and 35 years old in good health. The sequenced sample was naive CD4+ T cells sorted from blood. Documented subset: CD45RA+ positively selected.

The CDR3 nucleotides are TGTGCCATCAGTGAGTCTCTGGACAGGGGGTTTGCCCTCCACTTT. It is translated as CAISESLDRGFALHF. V usage is TRBV10-3 and J usage is TRBJ1-6, with 10 bases fitting TRBD1. Germline V gives CDR1 ENHRY, CDR2 SYGVKD. With 0 bases clipped from V and 14 bases from J, the junction kept 7 bases outside the gene matches. CDR3 length: 15 amino acids.